This T cell receptor beta chain was obtained from a study of CD8 T cells in Susac syndrome. General study results and limits: A relatively small number of individuals underwent TCR sequencing and HLA analysis.

Negative isolation yielded the CD8+ and CD4+ T cells, while FACS enriched the TEMRA cells. A quantity of 0.5 to 1 ug RNA underwent reverse transcription using random hexamers. The method of amplification for TCR beta CDR3 was immunoSEQ multiplex PCR, covering 54 Vbeta and 13 Jbeta. A single record per CDR3 protein comes from TCRdb applying MiXCR to the immunoSEQ multiplex PCR reads. There are more than 110,000 distinct CDR3 sequences in the sample; about 93% occur only once, and about 0.25% lies in the top ten. As for this clonotype: Antigen specificity is unknown. The junction departs from the called germline gene at one end, perhaps through a read error.

There are 12 residues in the CDR3. The sequencing sample was made of CD8+ T cells from PBMCs. This chain joins TRBV12-3 or TRBV12-4 and TRBJ2-7, with 7 bases aligning to TRBD1. The receptor's source is a human donor in good health. CDR3 protein: CASCRGTYGQYF. Written as DNA, the CDR3 is TGTGCCAGTTGCAGGGGGACCTACGGGCAGTACTTC.